A single sample gave rise to the 20 T cell receptor beta chains below, sequenced in a study of blood T cell repertoires in COVID-19. Sequenced by immunoSEQ multiplex PCR; TCRdb stores in-frame clones only, minus some. In the table there are 260,000 or so clones, over 75% of which are singletons. Sequencing was performed on peripheral blood. The origin of the receptors is a man aged 18-30 years with active or convalescent COVID-19.

This chain links TRBV25-1 with TRBJ2-1; TRBD1 agrees at 10 bases. The V segment lost 5 bases and the J segment 4 bases; nucleotides outside the gene matches: 11. The CDR3 sequence is 17 residues long. Germline V lookup: CDR1 MGHDK, CDR2 SYGVNS. The CDR3 DNA follows: TGTGCCAGCAGTCCTAACCCCGGGACAGGGGATTACAATGAGCAGTTCTTC. Translating gives CASSPNPGTGDYNEQFF. The full variable domain, its missing parts supplied by reference TRBV25-1 and TRBJ2-1, is EADIYQTPRYLVIGTGKKITLECSQTMGHDKMYWYQQDPGMELHLIHYSYGVNSTEKGDLSSESTVSRIRTEHFPLTLESARPSHTSQYLCASSPNPGTGDYNEQFFGPGTRLTVL.

The chain links TRBV6-5 to TRBJ1-4, with TRBD1 as a possible D gene (5 bases). CDR1 and CDR2 (germline): MNHEY, SVGAGI. V was shortened by 5 bases and J by 5 bases, with 12 bases between the two germline ends. This CDR3 region has 14 residues. The CDR3: CASSPRAINEKLFF. The CDR3 DNA reads as TGTGCCAGCAGTCCCAGGGCCATAAATGAAAAACTGTTTTTT.

The chain uses TRBV7-9 and TRBJ2-5, with 10 nucleotides matching TRBD2. V trimming: 0 bases; J trimming: 3 bases; junction bases outside the gene matches: 10. CDR3 length: 18 amino acids. Germline CDR1 SEHNR, CDR2 FQNEAQ (reference sequence). DNA of the CDR3: TGTGCCAGCAGCTTAGCTACCCTCAGCGGGGGGGCCGAAGAGACCCAGTACTTC. Encoded protein: CASSLATLSGGAEETQYF.

The chain combines TRBV19 with TRBJ2-5; the D is unclear. There are 14 residues in the CDR3. Germline V gives CDR1 LNHDA, CDR2 SQIVND (reference sequence). Trimming stripped 7 bases from V and 7 bases from J, with 19 bases between. CDR3 sequence: CASTTDANLGTQYF. The CDR3, as DNA: TGTGCCAGTACCACAGACGCTAATCTGGGGACCCAGTACTTC.

The gene calls are TRBV9 and TRBJ1-5, with TRBD1 matching 7 bases. V shed 0 bases, J shed 0 bases, and the junction held 3 bases outside the gene matches. The CDR3 is made up of 16 amino acids. Germline values: CDR1 SGDLS, CDR2 YYNGEE. CDR3 nucleotides: TGTGCCAGCAGCGTAGGCGGGACAGATAGCAATCAGCCCCAGCATTTT. Translating it yields CASSVGGTDSNQPQHF.

In this sample, this clone turned up once. V usage is TRBV13 and J usage is TRBJ2-1; 7 nucleotides align to TRBD2. Losses at the gene ends were 2 bases for V and 7 bases for J; bases not matched to a gene: 11. Germline values: CDR1 PRHDT, CDR2 FYEKMQ (reference sequence). CDR3 size: 16 residues. Here the CDR3 DNA reads TGTGCCAGCAGCTTAAGGGCTAGCGGATTGACTAATGAGCAGTTCTTC. Its protein product is CASSLRASGLTNEQFF.

V gene TRBV27 combines with J gene TRBJ1-5; D ambiguous. Between the trimmed V and J ends, which lost 0 bases and 3 bases, there was a span of 15 bases. CDR1 and CDR2 from the germline V gene are MNHEY and SMNVEV (reference sequence). The CDR3 extends over 17 amino acids. CDR3 nucleotides: TGTGCCAGCAGTTTATCCGGGGTGGGTAGTTACAATCAGCCCCAGCATTTT. Protein sequence: CASSLSGVGSYNQPQHF.

The V and J genes are TRBV6-2 or TRBV6-3 and TRBJ1-2; D remains ambiguous. V was clipped by 5 bases and J by 4 bases, with 5 bases between them. The CDR3 length is 11 residues. Germline V CDR1 and CDR2: MNHEY, SVGEGT. CDR3 protein: CASSDTYGYTF. The CDR3 DNA sequence: TGTGCCAGCAGTGACACCTATGGCTACACCTTC.

V and J are TRBV14 and TRBJ2-7; 11 nucleotides agree with TRBD2. J was trimmed by 3 bases and V by 4 bases; bases with no gene match: 5. The CDR3 sequence is 15 residues long. Germline V gene lookup returns CDR1 SGHDN and CDR2 FVKESK. The CDR3 loop is CASSRLTSGGYEQYF. The CDR3 DNA is TGTGCCAGCAGCCGCTTAACTAGCGGGGGCTACGAGCAGTACTTC.

V usage is TRBV6-1 and J usage is TRBJ1-5; no clear D. Trimming stripped 2 bases from V and 10 bases from J, with 12 bases between. The CDR3 is 13 residues long. The germline V gene encodes CDR1 MNHNS and CDR2 SASEGT. The CDR3, as DNA: TGTGCCAGCAGTGAAAGGTGGGAGAGACCCCAGCATTTT. This codes for CASSERWERPQHF.

The chain is built from TRBV7-3 and TRBJ1-2, with a tentative D call TRBD1 (5 bases). Trimming cost V 5 bases and J 7 bases, with 14 bases left between them. Germline CDR1 and CDR2: SGHTA and FQGTGA. The CDR3 consists of 13 residues. CDR3 nucleotides: TGTGCCAGCAGCCCCACGGGGGTCAGTGGCTACACCTTC. It yields the protein CASSPTGVSGYTF.

This clone was found once. V is TRBV28 and J is TRBJ1-1, with 10 bases that match TRBD1. From germline, CDR1 is MDHEN and CDR2 SYDVKM. The V segment lost 5 bases and the J segment 14 bases; nucleotides outside the gene matches: 5. This CDR3 contains 11 residues. The CDR3 coding sequence is TGTGCCAGCAGTCCGACAGGGGGCGCCTTCTTT. Its protein product is CASSPTGGAFF.

The gene calls are TRBV19 and TRBJ1-2; the match to TRBD1 covers 9 bases. The germline V gene has CDR1 LNHDA and CDR2 SQIVND (reference sequence). The CDR3 spans 16 residues. Trimming cost V 5 bases and J 3 bases; bases outside gene matches: 10. Here the CDR3 reads CASSYRGDRVDYGYTF. The CDR3 nucleotides read TGTGCCAGTAGTTACAGAGGGGACAGGGTGGACTATGGCTACACCTTC. Based on the CDR3 plus reference TRBV19 and TRBJ1-2, the full variable domain is DGGITQSPKYLFRKEGQNVTLSCEQNLNHDAMYWYRQDPGQGLRLIYYSQIVNDFQKGDIAEGYSVSREKKESFPLTVTSAQKNPTAFYLCASSYRGDRVDYGYTFGSGTRLTVV.

CDR3 loop: CASSLNRGRYSPLHF. Written as DNA, the CDR3 is TGTGCCAGCAGTTTGAACAGGGGGCGTTATTCACCCCTCCACTTT. This sequence joins TRBV7-2 and TRBJ1-6; TRBD1 aligns across 9 bases. V trimming: 6 bases; J trimming: 8 bases; junction bases outside the gene matches: 8. The CDR3 is 15 residues long. The germline CDR1 and CDR2 sequences are SGHTA and FQGNSA.

This clone turned up a few times. This chain joins TRBV9 and TRBJ2-1; 7 bases agree with TRBD2. The V and J ends lost 0 bases and 9 bases, in that order; junction bases with no gene match: 12. Germline V gives CDR1 SGDLS, CDR2 YYNGEE. The CDR3 sequence is 16 residues long. CDR3 region: CASSVGPRSGASEQFF. The CDR3, as DNA: TGTGCCAGCAGCGTAGGTCCGAGGAGCGGGGCGTCTGAGCAGTTCTTC. Full variable domain (outside the CDR3, taken from reference TRBV9 and TRBJ2-1): DSGVTQTPKHLITATGQRVTLRCSPRSGDLSVYWYQQSLDQGLQFLIQYYNGEERAKGNILERFSAQQFPDLHSELNLSSLELGDSALYFCASSVGPRSGASEQFFGPGTRLTVL.

This clone was counted at least ten times. V and J are TRBV4-2 and TRBJ1-6; D not resolved. The CDR3 totals 18 residues. V lost 2 bases and J 6 bases, leaving 20 bases between the germline ends. Germline CDR1 is LGHNA and CDR2 is YNFKEQ. Here the CDR3 reads CASSQLFRGEGRNSPLHF. The CDR3 nucleotides read TGTGCCAGCAGCCAACTATTCCGGGGAGAGGGCCGTAATTCACCCCTCCACTTT.

This sequence joins TRBV19 and TRBJ1-4; the D gene is possibly TRBD1 (6 bases). V lost 6 bases and J 8 bases, leaving 19 bases between the germline ends. The CDR3 totals 15 residues. Germline V CDR1 and CDR2: LNHDA, SQIVND (reference sequence). The CDR3 sequence is CASRPFRYQGEKLFF. The CDR3 DNA reads as TGTGCCAGTAGACCCTTCAGGTACCAGGGGGAAAAACTGTTTTTT.

V usage is TRBV5-1 and J usage is TRBJ2-7, with TRBD2 matching over 15 bases. CDR1 is SGHRS and CDR2 is YFSETQ in the germline V gene. The CDR3 sequence is 15 residues long. V was clipped by 3 bases and J by 3 bases; unmatched bases: 1. CDR3 sequence (DNA): TGCGCCAGCAGCTCGGGACTAGCGGGGGGCTACGAGCAGTACTTC. Translation gives CASSSGLAGGYEQYF.

The chain employs TRBV4-3 and TRBJ2-1; weak D call: TRBD2 (5 bases). Germline-derived CDR1 and CDR2 are LGHNA and YSLEER. V lost 0 bases and J 3 bases, leaving 12 bases between the germline ends. The CDR3 is 16 residues long. The CDR3 loop is CASSQDPAGLYNEQFF. CDR3 nucleotide sequence: TGCGCCAGCAGCCAAGATCCGGCGGGCCTCTACAATGAGCAGTTCTTC.

The chain couples TRBV2 to TRBJ1-4, with 7 bases identical to TRBD1. The CDR3 loop spans 13 amino acids. Germline CDR1 and CDR2: SNHLY and FYNNEI. The V segment lost 7 bases and the J segment 8 bases; nucleotides outside the gene matches: 7. The CDR3 coding sequence is TGTGCCAGCACCACCGGGACAGACGAAAAACTGTTTTTT. It yields the protein CASTTGTDEKLFF.